This T cell receptor beta chain was recorded in a study of a mutant IDH1 vaccine in newly diagnosed glioma (dated by TCRdb to about 2021). Background for the entire study: Vaccination was initiated 4-6 weeks after radiotherapy alone, or concurrently with temozolomide cycles in the chemotherapy-containing groups. Longitudinal TCRB deep sequencing was done for 25 to 30 treated patients, wherever samples were available for exploratory analyses. Visit V12 was the week-35 safety follow-up and visit V13 was the week-47 end of study. Prior to enrollment, patients had been given standard therapy consisting of radiotherapy alone, temozolomide alone, or radiochemotherapy with temozolomide, with the combination given to most patients. Peripheral blood samples were drawn at six visits, namely V03 (baseline), V05, V07, V10, V12 and V13. The approximately 30 treated patients were around 62% male and approximately 40% female, with a mean age of around 40 years.

Receptors were amplified or captured by the immunoSEQ multiplex PCR assay. Rearranged TCR beta chain sequences were amplified with the hsTCRB Kit following the manufacturer's protocol. TCRB libraries were sequenced on an Illumina MiSeq. As for the authors' bioinformatics: The proprietary platform of the kit vendor was used for demultiplexing, trimming and gene mapping. In its TCRdb copy, this immuneACCESS table keeps in-frame sequences only and misses some clones. Where compared with another copy, unresolved V genes explain less than half of these, and the others have no known cause. From that table come the V and J calls and clone size; the DNA was used to work out D and trimming. This sample comprises tens of thousands of clones, 92% of them detected only once. Less than 2.5% of the sample goes to the ten largest clones. The V and J ends are trimmed by 4 bases and 8 bases, leaving 15 bases between them. The CDR3 holds 13 amino acids from the cysteine to the phenylalanine. Solely the CDR3 DNA is kept, with 39 bases framed from the first base. CDR1 and CDR2 are read off the germline V gene (reference sequence) as SGHNT and YYREEE.

Paper-wide results and their limitations: Immune responses induced by the vaccine were seen in over 80% of patients across multiple MHC alleles. The authors noted that analyses of patient blood samples could not be reproduced because of sample limitations. Changes in the top peripheral T cell clonotypes picked up by TCRB sequencing did not appear to be linked to pseudoprogression. PBMC samples for TCRB deep sequencing were selected based on availability.

This specimen's time point label, interpreted: week 35, safety follow-up. Every vaccine dose consisted of 300 ug of a 20-mer mutant IDH1 peptide in Montanide, administered subcutaneously together with topical imiquimod. Patients received eight vaccinations in weeks 1, 3, 5, 7, 11, 15, 19 and 23, corresponding to visits V03 through V10. Donors had newly diagnosed WHO grade 3 or 4 IDH1-mutant astrocytomas with loss of nuclear ATRX. The samples were drawn from NOA16, a multicentre, single-arm, open-label phase I trial in Germany that tested a mutant IDH1 peptide vaccine in humans for the first time. Genomic DNA for TCRB sequencing was extracted from EDTA blood using the DNeasy Blood and Tissue Kit. A word on this clone: It lacks a known antigen. No much larger clone is present one base from it, and per-base qualities are unavailable.

The chain joins TRBV5-4 to TRBJ1-2; possibly the D gene is TRBD1, per 5 matching bases. The material sequenced was PBMCs, taken from a glioma patient whose treatment included an IDH1 peptide vaccine. The TCR comes from a man aged 45-65 years with glioma. This receptor carries the CDR3 CASSTRDGEGYTF. The nucleotides are TGTGCCAGCAGCACCAGGGATGGGGAAGGCTACACCTTC.